Here is one TCR beta chain with its context. Its antigen is unidentified. The data stem from a study of siplizumab effects on memory and regulatory T cells. Study outcomes and limitations: Mappable alloreactive CD4+ clones came from Treg cells roughly 65% of the time on average with siplizumab, against under 30% in controls.

Per individual sample, around 9.1 x 10^4 TCR templates were assayed. The method was immunoSEQ multiplex PCR; TCRdb's version includes in-frame clones alone and lacks a portion of them. The repertoire holds some 100,000 clones, with about 95% as singletons. The CDR3 contains 16 residues. The V gene end was trimmed by 2 bases and the J gene end by 1 base; junction bases not matched to a gene: 3. The germline V gene has CDR1 SGDLS and CDR2 YYNGEE. This clonotype was obtained from a human donor in good health. The sequencing sample was made of Tregs sorted from blood. V usage is TRBV9 and J usage is TRBJ2-2; 9 bases are shared with TRBD1. This CDR3 reads CASSVHRGRNTGELFF. CDR3 DNA: TGTGCCAGCAGCGTCCACAGGGGGCGGAACACCGGGGAGCTGTTTTTT. The full variable domain, in which reference TRBV9 and TRBJ2-2 provide the parts outside the CDR3, is DSGVTQTPKHLITATGQRVTLRCSPRSGDLSVYWYQQSLDQGLQFLIQYYNGEERAKGNILERFSAQQFPDLHSELNLSSLELGDSALYFCASSVHRGRNTGELFFGEGSRLTVL.